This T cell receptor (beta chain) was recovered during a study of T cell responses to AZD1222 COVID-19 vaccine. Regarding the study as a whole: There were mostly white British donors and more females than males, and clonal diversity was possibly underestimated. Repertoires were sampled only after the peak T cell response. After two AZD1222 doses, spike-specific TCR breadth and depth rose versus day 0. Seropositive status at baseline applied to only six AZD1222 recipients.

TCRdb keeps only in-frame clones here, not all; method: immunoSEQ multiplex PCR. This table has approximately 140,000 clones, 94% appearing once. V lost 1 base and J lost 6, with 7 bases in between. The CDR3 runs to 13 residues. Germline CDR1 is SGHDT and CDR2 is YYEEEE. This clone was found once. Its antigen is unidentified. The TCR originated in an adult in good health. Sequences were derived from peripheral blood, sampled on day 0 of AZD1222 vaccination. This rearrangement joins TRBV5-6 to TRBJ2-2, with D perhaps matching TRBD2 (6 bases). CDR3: CASSLTSSGELFF. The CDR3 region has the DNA TGTGCCAGCAGCTTGACTAGCTCCGGGGAGCTGTTTTTT.